This TCR beta chain was captured by sequencing in a study of T cells in Graves' hyperthyroidism and ophthalmopathy (dated by TCRdb to 2018 to 2020). The study in broad terms: Peripheral blood samples were taken at initial diagnosis, before any treatment was given. To identify TCR V-J signatures that set the groups apart, the researchers used a discovery cohort of 100 patients, made up of roughly 45 with Graves' ophthalmopathy and about 59 with stable Graves' hyperthyroidism. In six Graves' hyperthyroidism patients, the study also compared T-cell repertoires from thyroid tissue with T-cell repertoires from blood. Following sampling, methimazole starting at 30 mg daily was given to hyperthyroidism patients, and high-dose intravenous methylprednisolone was given to ophthalmopathy patients. Prospective prediction of ophthalmopathy was tested in an independent validation cohort of 18 hyperthyroidism patients and some 17 patients who later progressed to ophthalmopathy. TCR Vbeta CDR3 sequencing of approximately 140 peripheral blood samples (more than 40 ophthalmopathy, about 74 hyperthyroidism and around 17 progressor patients) is reported in the paper. For training and testing, the 110 or so patients in the discovery cohort were randomly divided in a 7:3 ratio.

Study-level results and caveats: Sample size was not statistically predetermined, and investigators were not blinded to group allocation. Most expanded thyroid clonotypes (frequency above 0.001) were also detected in blood, a finding suggesting that blood repertoires may reflect thyroid immune responses. In validation, the model predicted progression to ophthalmopathy with approximately 71% sensitivity and approximately 78% specificity, a median of approximately 6.7 months before onset. A model built on a 13 V-J signature distinguished ophthalmopathy from stable hyperthyroidism, reaching 87.88% sensitivity and about 81% specificity in cross-validation and 80%/75% in testing.

There are 15 amino acids in the CDR3, from cysteine to phenylalanine inclusive. Only CDR3 DNA is held: 45 bases, read in frame from base 1. From a lookup of the germline V gene, CDR1 and CDR2 are SGHDT and YYEEEE. Trimming at the junction amounts to 1 base on V and 2 bases on J, and the germline ends lie 11 bases apart. About this clonotype: The specificity of this receptor is unknown. Per-base qualities were not stored, and no clone one base away is much larger.

TCR beta CDR3 regions were amplified from RNA transcripts. The TCR CDR3 was subjected to a first round of RT-PCR using the HTBI primer set and the Qiagen OneStep RT-PCR kit. Libraries were constructed in a second round of multiplex PCR, after which size selection and purification were performed. Paired-end sequencing of the libraries was performed with 100 bp reads on an Illumina HiSeq2000. The paper's data handling went like this. SOAPnuke was used to process the raw data, throwing out any read that contained adapters or uncalled bases, had a mean Phred below 15, or lacked an exact constant-primer or identifier match. High-quality paired reads were merged with COPE v1.2.5, and unique nucleotide sequences were defined as clonotypes. MiTCR v1.1 was used to align the clonotypes against IMGT TRBV, TRBD and TRBJ reference segments. Only V-J combinations with frequency above 0.0001, covering 99% to 99.2% of repertoires, were analysed. A TCS score was defined as the ratio between F50 (clonal expansion) and ExV (chaos), using BLOSUM62-based TCRdist between CDR3 peptides within each V-J. Welch's t-statistics and random forest reduced roughly 540 V-J features to 10 to 15, which were used in a naive Bayes classifier (R e1071). The public sequencing data were trimmed at Q25 with fastp and processed into clonotypes with MiXCR by TCRdb, which kept only in-frame beta chains. A single entry per CDR3 protein holds the most common genes and DNA from its merged rows. These V and J calls rely on TCRdb rather than the paper's analysis. Counted in this sample were roughly 400,000 distinct CDR3 sequences; more than 12% of them appeared once. The biggest ten clones account for 25% to 30% of the sample.

Ophthalmopathy patients had moderately to severely active disease, with a Clinical Activity Score of 3 or more, a NOSPECS grade of 4 or more, and a disease duration of less than 3 months. Patients with uncontrolled infections, other autoimmune diseases, pregnancy or lactation were excluded. Clinical symptoms, serum thyroxine and TRAb, thyroid ultrasound, and orbital computed tomography formed the basis for the diagnoses. PBMCs were isolated from roughly 10 ml of fresh peripheral blood by Ficoll-Paque density gradient centrifugation. Total RNA was extracted with Trizol reagent, and quality was checked on an Agilent 2100 Bioanalyzer.

Material: blood. This clonotype was obtained from a man aged 45-60 years with Graves' ophthalmopathy. Recombination connected TRBV5-6 to TRBJ2-3, with the D gene uncertain. The CDR3 region: CASSLIQLTTDTQYF. The nucleotides are TGTGCCAGCAGCTTGATACAACTTACCACAGATACGCAGTATTTT.